A single sample is the source of the 10 T cell receptor beta chains below, sequenced in a study. Treg sorting used a CD4+CD25+CD127-/low gate. Using its own MiXCR run on the 5' RACE reads, TCRdb lists one record per CDR3 protein. The profile shows roughly 42,000 distinct CDR3 sequences, less than 25% of them singletons. Input material: Tregs sorted from blood. The receptors come from a female donor with breast cancer.

This clonotype was counted between two and nine times. This chain joins TRBV28 and TRBJ2-7, with D perhaps matching TRBD1 (6 bases). V was trimmed by 2 bases and J by 6 bases, leaving 14 bases between them. Germline CDR1 MDHEN, CDR2 SYDVKM. The CDR3 contains 14 residues. DNA of the CDR3: TGTGCCAGCAGTTTAACCGACAGGTCGGCCGAGCAGTACTTC. As protein: CASSLTDRSAEQYF.

The V call is TRBV28, the J call TRBJ2-1, with 7 bases lining up with TRBD2. Germline-derived CDR1 and CDR2 are MDHEN and SYDVKM. This CDR3 region has 16 residues. The V gene end was trimmed by 6 bases and the J gene end by 9 bases; junction bases not matched to a gene: 17. The CDR3 bases are TGTGCCAGCAGCCCATTTTCTAGCGGTTGGGGCAGTGAGCAGTTCTTC. This translates into CASSPFSSGWGSEQFF.

The rearrangement uses TRBV12-3 or TRBV12-4 and TRBJ2-5; D call uncertain. The CDR3 length is 15 residues. The V end was cut by 5 bases, the J end by 2 bases, with 15 bases between. The CDR3 protein is CASSHSSARQETQYF. The CDR3 coding sequence is TGTGCCAGCAGTCATAGTTCGGCCAGACAAGAGACCCAGTACTTC.

This clonotype has a count of ten or more. The V gene is TRBV5-1, the J gene TRBJ2-1; D might be TRBD2 (6 bases). Germline values: CDR1 SGHRS, CDR2 YFSETQ. The CDR3 has 16 amino acids. V lost 0 bases, J lost 10 bases, and 20 bases lay in between. The CDR3 reads CASSLAGTASPAEQFF. CDR3 DNA: TGCGCCAGCAGCTTGGCAGGGACTGCTTCACCAGCCGAGCAGTTCTTC. Supplemented by reference TRBV5-1 and TRBJ2-1, the full variable domain reads KAGVTQTPRYLIKTRGQQVTLSCSPISGHRSVSWYQQTPGQGLQFLFEYFSETQRNKGNFPGRFSGRQFSNSRSEMNVSTLELGDSALYLCASSLAGTASPAEQFFGPGTRLTVL.

This chain joins TRBV5-1 and TRBJ2-3; no reliable D call. The CDR3 totals 13 residues. V dropped 0 bases and J dropped 2 bases, with 4 bases sitting between them. Germline V gives CDR1 SGHRS, CDR2 YFSETQ. CDR3 region: CASSLEATDTQYF. The CDR3 DNA is TGCGCCAGCAGCTTGGAGGCCACAGATACGCAGTATTTT.

This rearrangement joins TRBV6-6 to TRBJ2-1, with 8 bases identical to TRBD2. This CDR3 comprises 18 residues. CDR1 and CDR2 (germline): MNHNY, SVGAGI (reference sequence). The J segment lost 2 bases and the V segment lost 4 bases, leaving 13 bases of the junction unmatched. DNA for the CDR3: TGTGCCAGCAGTTGCTCGATGCCTAGCGGGCGCACCTACAATGAGCAGTTCTTC. Protein sequence: CASSCSMPSGRTYNEQFF.

This clonotype has a count of ten or more. This chain connects TRBV6-5 to TRBJ1-5; D not resolved. Germline V gives CDR1 MNHEY, CDR2 SVGAGI. Trimming pared 5 bases from V and 1 base from J, leaving 9 bases between. The CDR3 covers 14 residues. The CDR3 sequence: CASSTYRSNQPQHF. In DNA form, the CDR3 reads TGTGCCAGCAGTACCTACAGAAGCAATCAGCCCCAGCATTTT.

Note on this clonotype: This sequence may be a read error, since a much larger clone differs from it by one base. The chain carries TRBV5-1 and TRBJ2-1; D not resolved. The CDR3 runs 13 residues. Germline V CDR1 and CDR2: SGHRS, YFSETQ. Trimming left V 0 bases short and J 5 bases short, with 6 bases between. CDR3 sequence reads: CASSLELNNEQFF. The DNA for the CDR3 is TGCGCCAGCAGCTTGGAACTAAACAATGAGCAGTTCTTC. The variable domain in full, with the rest retrieved from reference TRBV5-1 and TRBJ2-1, is KAGVTQTPRYLIKTRGQQVTLSCSPISGHRSVSWYQQTPGQGLQFLFEYFSETQRNKGNFPGRFSGRQFSNSRSEMNVSTLELGDSALYLCASSLELNNEQFFGPGTRLTVL.

This clonotype came up a few times. An end of the junction does not agree with germline; a read error may underlie this. The genes are TRBV7-2 and TRBJ2-7; D uncertain. Germline V gene lookup returns CDR1 SGHTA and CDR2 FQGNSA. The CDR3 is made up of 12 amino acids. The CDR3 DNA reads as TGTGCCGGCAGCTTAGACGTAAGCGAGCAGTACTTC. It specifies CAGSLDVSEQYF.

About this clonotype itself: The junction departs from the called germline gene at one end, perhaps through a read error. The chain is built from TRBV30 and TRBJ2-7; D is uncertain. The CDR3 has 14 amino acids. CDR1 and CDR2 (germline): GTSNPN, SVGIG (reference sequence). The CDR3 protein is CAWGVPATSYEQYF. CDR3 nucleotide sequence: TGTGCCTGGGGTGTACCAGCGACCTCCTACGAGCAGTACTTC.